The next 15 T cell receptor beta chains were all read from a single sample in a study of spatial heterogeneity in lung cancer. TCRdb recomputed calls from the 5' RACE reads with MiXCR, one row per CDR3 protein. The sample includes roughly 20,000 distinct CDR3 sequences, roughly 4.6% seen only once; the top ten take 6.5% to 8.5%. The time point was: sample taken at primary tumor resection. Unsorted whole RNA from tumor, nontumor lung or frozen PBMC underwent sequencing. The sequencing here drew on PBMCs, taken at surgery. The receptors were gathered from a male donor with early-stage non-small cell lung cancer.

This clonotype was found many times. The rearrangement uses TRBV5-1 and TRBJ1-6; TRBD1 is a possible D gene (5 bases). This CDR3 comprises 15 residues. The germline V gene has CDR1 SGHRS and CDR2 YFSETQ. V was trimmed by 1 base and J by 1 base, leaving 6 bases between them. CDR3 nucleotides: TGCGCCAGCAGCTTGTCAGGGTCCTATAATTCACCCCTCCACTTT. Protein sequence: CASSLSGSYNSPLHF.

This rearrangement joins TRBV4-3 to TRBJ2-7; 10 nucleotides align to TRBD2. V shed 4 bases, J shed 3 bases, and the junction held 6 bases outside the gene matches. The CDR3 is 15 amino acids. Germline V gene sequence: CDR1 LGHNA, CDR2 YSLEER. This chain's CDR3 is CASSPSSGSIYEQYF. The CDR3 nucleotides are TGCGCCAGCAGCCCATCTAGCGGGAGTATCTACGAGCAGTACTTC.

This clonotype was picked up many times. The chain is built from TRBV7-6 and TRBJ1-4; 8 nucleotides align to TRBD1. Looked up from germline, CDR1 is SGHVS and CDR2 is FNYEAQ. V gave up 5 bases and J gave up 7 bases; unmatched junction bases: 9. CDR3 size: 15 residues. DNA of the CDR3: TGTGCCAGCAGCCCGACAGGGGCAGTGGGTGAAAAACTGTTTTTT. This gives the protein CASSPTGAVGEKLFF.

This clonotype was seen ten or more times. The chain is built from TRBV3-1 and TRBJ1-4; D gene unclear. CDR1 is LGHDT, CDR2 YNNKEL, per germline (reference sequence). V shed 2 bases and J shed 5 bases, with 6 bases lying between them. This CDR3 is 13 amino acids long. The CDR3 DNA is TGTGCCAGCAGCCAAATGACAAATGAAAAACTGTTTTTT. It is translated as CASSQMTNEKLFF.

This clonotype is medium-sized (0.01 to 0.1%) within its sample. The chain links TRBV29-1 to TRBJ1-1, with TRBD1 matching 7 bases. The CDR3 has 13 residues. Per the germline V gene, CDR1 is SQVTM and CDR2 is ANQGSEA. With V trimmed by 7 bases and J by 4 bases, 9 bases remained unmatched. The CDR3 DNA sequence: TGCAGCGGCGGTAACAGGGGAAGCACTGAAGCTTTCTTT. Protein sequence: CSGGNRGSTEAFF.

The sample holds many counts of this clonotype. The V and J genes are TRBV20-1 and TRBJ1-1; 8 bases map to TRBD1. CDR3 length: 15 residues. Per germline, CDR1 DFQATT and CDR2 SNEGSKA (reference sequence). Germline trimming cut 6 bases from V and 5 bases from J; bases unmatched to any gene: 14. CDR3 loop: CSAPPRQGPWTEAFF. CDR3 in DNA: TGCAGTGCCCCCCCACGACAGGGGCCCTGGACTGAAGCTTTCTTT.

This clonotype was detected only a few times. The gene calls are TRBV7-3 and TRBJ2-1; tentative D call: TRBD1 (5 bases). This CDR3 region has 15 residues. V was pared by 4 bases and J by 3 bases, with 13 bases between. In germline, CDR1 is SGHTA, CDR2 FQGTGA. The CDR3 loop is CASSSQGGFYNEQFF. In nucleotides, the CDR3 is TGTGCCAGCAGCTCCCAGGGTGGGTTCTACAATGAGCAGTTCTTC.

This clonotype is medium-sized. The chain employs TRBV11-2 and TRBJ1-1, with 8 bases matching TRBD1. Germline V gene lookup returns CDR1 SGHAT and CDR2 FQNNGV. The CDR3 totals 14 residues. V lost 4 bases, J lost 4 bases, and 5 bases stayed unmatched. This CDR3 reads CASSSRGRGTEAFF. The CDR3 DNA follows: TGTGCCAGCAGCTCCAGGGGGCGCGGCACTGAAGCTTTCTTT.

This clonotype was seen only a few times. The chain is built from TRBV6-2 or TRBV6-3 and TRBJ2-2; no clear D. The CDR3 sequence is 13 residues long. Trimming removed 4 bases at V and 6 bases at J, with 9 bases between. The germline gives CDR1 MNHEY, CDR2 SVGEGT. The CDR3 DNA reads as TGTGCCAGCAGTTCACGACATTCCGGGGAGCTGTTTTTT. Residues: CASSSRHSGELFF.

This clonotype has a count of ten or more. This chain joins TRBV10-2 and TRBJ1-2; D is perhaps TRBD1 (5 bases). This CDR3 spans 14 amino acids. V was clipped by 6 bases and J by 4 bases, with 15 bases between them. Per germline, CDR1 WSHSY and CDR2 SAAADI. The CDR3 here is CASRIGSQGYGYTF. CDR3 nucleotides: TGCGCCAGCAGAATCGGCTCGCAGGGCTATGGCTACACCTTC.

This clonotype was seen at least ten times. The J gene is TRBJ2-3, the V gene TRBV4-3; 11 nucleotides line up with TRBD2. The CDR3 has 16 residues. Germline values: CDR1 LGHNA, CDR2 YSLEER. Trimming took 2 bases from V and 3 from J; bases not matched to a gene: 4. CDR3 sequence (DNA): TGCGCCAGCAGCCAACTACTAGCGGGAGCTACAGATACGCAGTATTTT. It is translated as CASSQLLAGATDTQYF.

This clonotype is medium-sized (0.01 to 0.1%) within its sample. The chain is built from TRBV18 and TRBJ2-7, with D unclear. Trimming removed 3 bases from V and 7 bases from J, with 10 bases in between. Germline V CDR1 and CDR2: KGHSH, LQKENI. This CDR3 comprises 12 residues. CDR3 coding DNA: TGTGCCAGCTCACCGTCGAGAGAGGAGCAGTACTTC. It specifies CASSPSREEQYF.

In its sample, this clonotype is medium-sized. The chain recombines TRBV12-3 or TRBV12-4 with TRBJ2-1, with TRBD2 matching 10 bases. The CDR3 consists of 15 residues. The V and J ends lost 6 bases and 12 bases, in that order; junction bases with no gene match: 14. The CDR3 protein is CASSLGASGSMAQFF. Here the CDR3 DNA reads TGTGCCAGCAGCCTGGGGGCTAGCGGGAGCATGGCGCAGTTCTTC.

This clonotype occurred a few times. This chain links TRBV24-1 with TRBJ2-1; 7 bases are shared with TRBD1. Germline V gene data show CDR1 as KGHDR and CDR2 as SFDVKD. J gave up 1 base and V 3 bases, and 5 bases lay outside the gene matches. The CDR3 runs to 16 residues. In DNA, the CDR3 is TGTGCCACCAGTGATCGAAGACAGGGATCCTACAATGAGCAGTTCTTC. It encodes CATSDRRQGSYNEQFF.

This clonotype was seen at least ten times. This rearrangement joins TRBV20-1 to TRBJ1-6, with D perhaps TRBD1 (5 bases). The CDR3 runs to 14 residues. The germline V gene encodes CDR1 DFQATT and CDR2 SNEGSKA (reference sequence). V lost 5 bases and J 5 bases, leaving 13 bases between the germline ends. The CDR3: CSASDSVDNSPLHF. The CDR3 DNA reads TGCAGTGCTTCCGACAGCGTAGATAATTCACCCCTCCACTTT.